One sample yielded the 13 T cell receptor beta chains listed below, sequenced in a study of shared clonotypes between healthy human individuals. Generated by immunoSEQ multiplex PCR, the TCRdb table keeps only in-frame clones and is missing some. The sample has about 480,000 clones, more than 65% seen once; the top ten hold 10% to 15%. Input material: PBMCs. The origin of the receptors is a woman between 35 and 50 years old in good health. Some clones in this sample may be carry-over from other donors' samples.

This chain joins TRBV6-1 and TRBJ2-3, with D possibly TRBD2 on 5 matching bases. Trimming left V 2 bases short and J 4 bases short, with 13 bases between. The germline V gene has CDR1 MNHNS and CDR2 SASEGT. The CDR3 totals 15 residues. For the CDR3, the DNA is TGTGCCAGCAGTGAACTGGGAGCCCTGCCAGATACGCAGTATTTT. Amino acids: CASSELGALPDTQYF.

The J gene is TRBJ2-5, the V gene TRBV28; TRBD2 matches at 8 bases. This CDR3 is 16 amino acids long. V was clipped by 8 bases and J by 4 bases; unmatched bases: 15. Germline values: CDR1 MDHEN, CDR2 SYDVKM. CDR3 DNA sequence: TGTGCCAGCGGCTGGGTTGGCGGGAGGCAGGGAGAGACCCAGTACTTC. This translates into CASGWVGGRQGETQYF.

The chain joins TRBV18 to TRBJ2-4; 8 bases are a match to TRBD1. J lost 10 bases, V lost 3 bases, and 5 bases had no gene match. Germline-derived CDR1 and CDR2 are KGHSH and LQKENI. The CDR3 runs to 13 residues. The CDR3 DNA reads TGTGCCAGCTCACCCCTGGACAGGGTTATTCAGTACTTC. As protein: CASSPLDRVIQYF.

J is TRBJ2-7 and V is TRBV15; D remains ambiguous. V lost 0 bases and J lost 1, with 7 bases in between. The CDR3 loop spans 14 amino acids. The germline V gene has CDR1 LNHNV and CDR2 YYDKDF (reference sequence). The CDR3 reads CATSRDLGSYEQYF. CDR3 nucleotides: TGTGCCACCAGCAGAGATTTGGGGTCCTACGAGCAGTACTTC.

This sequence joins TRBV11-2 and TRBJ1-3; a weak D match, TRBD1 (6 bases). Trimming removed 5 bases at V and 4 bases at J, with 24 bases between. This CDR3 is 18 amino acids long. Germline V lookup: CDR1 SGHAT, CDR2 FQNNGV. For the CDR3, the DNA is TGTGCCAGCAGCCCCGCGGTTGGACAGACCGGGCCCGGAAACACCATATATTTT. Its translation is CASSPAVGQTGPGNTIYF.

The count of this clone is one. This chain links TRBV30 with TRBJ2-1, with D uncertain. The CDR3 totals 14 residues. The V end was cut by 0 bases, the J end by 0 bases, with 6 bases between. CDR1 GTSNPN and CDR2 SVGIG come from the germline V gene (reference sequence). This chain's CDR3 is CAWSVGSSYNEQFF. The CDR3 coding sequence is TGTGCCTGGAGTGTAGGCAGCTCCTACAATGAGCAGTTCTTC.

This clone was picked up one time. This chain connects TRBV4-3 to TRBJ2-1, with TRBD1 as a possible D gene (6 bases). The CDR3 has 17 residues. Germline CDR1 is LGHNA and CDR2 is YSLEER. V was shortened by 2 bases and J by 8 bases, with 22 bases between the two germline ends. The CDR3 nucleotides read TGCGCCAGCAGCCAAACCCACAGGGTTCTTAAGTCGGATGAGCAGTTCTTC. This encodes CASSQTHRVLKSDEQFF.

This clone was counted once. The chain carries TRBV6-1 and TRBJ2-5, with 7 bases identical to TRBD1. The germline V gene has CDR1 MNHNS and CDR2 SASEGT. V was pared by 5 bases and J by 5 bases, with 8 bases of the junction left unmatched. This CDR3 has 14 residues. The chain's CDR3 is CASSRDRLLETQYF. CDR3 nucleotide sequence: TGTGCCAGCAGTAGGGACAGACTACTGGAGACCCAGTACTTC.

The sample holds a few counts of this clone. V gene TRBV5-1 combines with J gene TRBJ2-2, with 8 bases lining up with TRBD1. The CDR3 contains 18 residues. Per the germline V gene, CDR1 is SGHRS and CDR2 is YFSETQ. V dropped 0 bases and J dropped 7; count of bases not matched to a gene: 14. CDR3 nucleotides: TGCGCCAGCAGCTTGGCTTTCTCGTCCAGGGGGCTTGGCGGGGAGCTGTTTTTT. Protein sequence: CASSLAFSSRGLGGELFF.

The gene calls are TRBV7-2 and TRBJ2-3; 8 positions match TRBD2. Germline V gives CDR1 SGHTA, CDR2 FQGNSA. CDR3 size: 16 residues. J was trimmed by 0 bases and V by 5 bases; bases with no gene match: 7. The CDR3 DNA reads TGTGCCAGCAGCCCCCATAGCGGGACTAGCACAGATACGCAGTATTTT. This encodes CASSPHSGTSTDTQYF.

This clone came up a few times. This chain joins TRBV10-3 and TRBJ1-2; D remains ambiguous. The germline V gene encodes CDR1 ENHRY and CDR2 SYGVKD. This CDR3 region has 12 residues. V was cut by 4 bases and J by 6 bases, with 9 bases left in between. In nucleotides, the CDR3 is TGTGCCATCAGTGCATCGGATCATGGCTACACCTTC. It specifies CAISASDHGYTF.

The V and J genes are TRBV28 and TRBJ1-1, with TRBD1 matching over 7 bases. V trimming: 7 bases; J trimming: 2 bases; junction bases outside the gene matches: 16. The CDR3 totals 17 residues. CDR1 MDHEN and CDR2 SYDVKM come from the germline V gene. CDR3 residues: CASKPTGPPTSNTEAFF. The DNA of the CDR3 is TGTGCCAGCAAGCCGACAGGGCCTCCGACTTCAAACACTGAAGCTTTCTTT.

J is TRBJ1-2 and V is TRBV30; D gene ambiguous. V lost 0 bases and J 1 base, leaving 18 bases between the germline ends. The CDR3 consists of 17 residues. Per germline, CDR1 GTSNPN and CDR2 SVGIG (reference sequence). The CDR3 sequence is CAWSVRLSPLLNYGYTF. The CDR3 region has the DNA TGTGCCTGGAGTGTACGGCTATCGCCCCTGCTTAACTATGGCTACACCTTC.